This T cell receptor (beta chain) was retrieved from a study of cytomegalovirus exposure and HLA in healthy donors. Here immunoSEQ multiplex PCR was the method, and the copy in TCRdb shows in-frame clones only, minus some. The sample consists of under 250,000 clones, roughly nine tenths of them appearing once. As concerns this clone: The target antigen is unknown.

The CDR3 sequence is 18 residues long. Per the germline V gene, CDR1 is SGHRS and CDR2 is YFSETQ. Trimming removed 4 bases from V and 0 bases from J, with 20 bases in between. General study points: That first-cohort TCR clusters tended to co-occur in the roughly 110 validation repertoires was found in a later analysis. Confirmation was obtained in vitro that a few CMV-associated chains are specific for CMV antigens.

The TCR was taken from a man between 18 and 35 years old in good health and CMV-seropositive. The sample comprised PBMCs. The chain combines TRBV5-1 with TRBJ2-4; D is ambiguous. In DNA form, the CDR3 reads TGCGCCAGCAGCGCCAATCCTCGAATGACACAAGCCAAAAACATTCAGTACTTC. It encodes CASSANPRMTQAKNIQYF.